This T cell receptor beta chain comes out of a study of blood T cell repertoires in COVID-19 (dated by TCRdb to the early 2020s). The study in broad terms: Recovered participants in ImmuneRACE Cohort 3 were defined as having two consecutive negative NP/OP PCR tests, clearance from a healthcare professional, or resolution of symptoms. Collaborator samples came from the United States, Italy and Spain and covered acute and convalescent phases of COVID-19. The material from the prospective study consisted of cDNA or gDNA derived from T cells, B-cell-depleted T cells, or PBMCs. Deeply sampled blood TCRbeta repertoires from subjects exposed to, actively infected with, or recovered from COVID-19 were included in the dataset. A freely available public database, intended as a resource for researchers studying the immune response to SARS-CoV-2, is where the repertoires were released. The samples were drawn from the first 160 participants of the ongoing ImmuneRACE study and from about 1,200 subjects provided by 6 global collaborators. A de-identified subject ID, COVID-19 status, age in years and sex were almost always included in the sample metadata. HLA class I and class II types, where available, came from metadata supplied by the sample provider rather than from assay-based typing. Overall results and qualifications from the work: Clinical and demographic metadata were provided uncurated, with the amount varying by source and participant.

In the prospective study, participants were roughly 18 to 89 years old, resided in fewer than 25 geographic areas of the United States, and were enrolled through a virtual design. To assign participants to cohorts, the prospective study relied on clinical history that participants themselves reported in a screening survey and a study questionnaire. In the prospective study, whole blood, serum and a nasopharyngeal or oropharyngeal swab were collected from each participant by mobile phlebotomists. Additional blood draws and questionnaires over an approximately 2-month period could optionally be provided by prospective study participants. Prospective study blood samples were shipped either frozen or at room temperature before DNA extraction. To note about this clone: Its antigen remains undetermined. Base qualities are missing; no much larger clone stands one base away.

According to the germline V gene, CDR1 reads SNHLY and CDR2 reads FYNNEI. V loses 4 bases of germline sequence and J loses 0 bases, and the interval between the two ends is 6 bases. The cysteine opens and the phenylalanine closes a CDR3 of 14 amino acids. Only the CDR3 part of the read is kept: 42 bases, read in frame from the first base. TCRbeta CDR3 regions were amplified from genomic DNA by means of the immunoSEQ Assay, a bias-controlled multiplex PCR. Regarding the original processing steps: The number of nucleated cells in each sample was estimated from the amplification of reference gene primers within the assay. To quantify the absolute abundance of each unique TCRbeta CDR3 rearrangement, sequence reads were collapsed and filtered. For each sample, productive Simpson clonality was calculated as the square root of Simpson's diversity index over productive rearrangements. TCRdb limited this immuneACCESS table to in-frame rearrangements with V and J called. A share of clones is missing; checked studies link under half to unresolved V genes, and the rest is unexplained. V and J calls and clone size follow that table, whereas D and trimming were derived from the DNA. The sample table contains over 200,000 clones; only one count was recorded for 86% of them. Roughly 3.3% of the sample comes from the top ten.

The material sequenced was PBMCs or T cells enriched from blood (not recorded which). The chain joins TRBV2 to TRBJ2-2, with the D gene not clear enough to name. The source of this sequence is a woman between 45 and 65 years old in a cohort exposed to, infected with or recovered from COVID-19 (not recorded which). The CDR3 region reads CASSGRTNTGELFF. The DNA sequence follows: TGTGCCAGCAGTGGCAGGACGAACACCGGGGAGCTGTTTTTT.